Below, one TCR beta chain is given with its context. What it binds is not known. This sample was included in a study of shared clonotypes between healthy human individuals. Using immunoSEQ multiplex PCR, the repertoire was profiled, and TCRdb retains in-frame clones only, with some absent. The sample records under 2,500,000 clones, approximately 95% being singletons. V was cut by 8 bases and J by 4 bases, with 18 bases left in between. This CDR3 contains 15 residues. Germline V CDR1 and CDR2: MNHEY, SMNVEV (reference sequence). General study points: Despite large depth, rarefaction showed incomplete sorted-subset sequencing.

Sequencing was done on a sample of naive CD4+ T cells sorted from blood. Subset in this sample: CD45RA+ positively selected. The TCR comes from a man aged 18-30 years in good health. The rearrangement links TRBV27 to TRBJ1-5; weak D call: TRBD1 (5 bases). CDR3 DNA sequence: TGTGCCAGCCGACCAACCGGGGCCACTAATCAGCCCCAGCATTTT. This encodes CASRPTGATNQPQHF.